The sequence of this TCR beta chain was determined in a study of type 1 regulatory T cells. As for the study in general: T-allo10 is an in vitro-generated, Tr1-enriched CD4 T cell product specific for alloantigen.

TCRdb analysed the reads with MiXCR anew, one entry per CDR3 protein. In the table there are approximately 25,000 distinct CDR3 sequences, about half of which are singletons. As regards this clonotype: Its target is not known.

The CDR3 covers 14 residues. CDR1 and CDR2 (germline): DFQATT, SNEGSKA (reference sequence). Trimming took 5 bases from V and 4 from J, leaving 17 bases between them. This chain links TRBV20-1 with TRBJ2-5; no clear D gene. This sequence originates from a human donor in good health. Sequenced: cultured T cells, either the whole culture or a sorted T cell fraction (not recorded which). This chain's CDR3 is CSAYPDRLAETQYF. DNA of the CDR3: TGCAGTGCTTATCCCGACCGACTGGCAGAGACCCAGTACTTC.